These 25 T cell receptor beta chains share one sample of origin, sequenced in a study of graft-versus-host responses after intestinal transplantation. These receptors have no identified antigens. Measured with immunoSEQ multiplex PCR; TCRdb has only the in-frame clones, and not every one. The sample has some 90,000 clones, 85% to 95% seen once. Here the sequenced sample was unstimulated CD8+ T cells sorted from spleen or lymph node cells, taken before transplant. The receptors derive from a human donor who was the organ donor for an intestinal transplant.

The rearrangement joins TRBV7-8 to TRBJ2-1, with 13 bases identical to TRBD2. This CDR3 comprises 15 residues. With 5 bases clipped from V and 6 bases from J, the junction kept 4 bases outside the gene matches. Germline CDR1 SGHVS, CDR2 FQNEAQ. The CDR3 coding sequence is TGTGCCAGCAGCGTAACTAGCGGGGGGGCCAATGAGCAGTTCTTC. Translation gives CASSVTSGGANEQFF.

V usage is TRBV7-6 and J usage is TRBJ1-1, with D possibly being TRBD1 (6 bases). Germline V lookup: CDR1 SGHVS, CDR2 FNYEAQ. V was trimmed by 4 bases and J by 2 bases, leaving 14 bases between them. This CDR3 is 15 amino acids long. The DNA for the CDR3 is TGTGCCAGCAGCTCTACATGGACAGTCAACACTGAAGCTTTCTTT. As protein: CASSSTWTVNTEAFF.

V usage is TRBV7-6 and J usage is TRBJ2-7; 13 nucleotides line up with TRBD2. V dropped 4 bases and J dropped 2; count of bases not matched to a gene: 11. The CDR3 is made up of 18 amino acids. The germline V gene encodes CDR1 SGHVS and CDR2 FNYEAQ. The CDR3 sequence: CASSSSTSGGSRAYEQYF. The DNA of the CDR3 is TGTGCCAGCAGCTCCTCGACTAGCGGGGGGTCGAGGGCCTACGAGCAGTACTTC.

V is TRBV19 and J is TRBJ2-7, with a tentative D call TRBD1 (6 bases). This CDR3 is 13 amino acids long. Germline-derived CDR1 and CDR2 are LNHDA and SQIVND (reference sequence). Trimming stripped 5 bases from V and 2 bases from J, with 10 bases between. CDR3 DNA sequence: TGTGCCAGTAGTCCAGGGACAACCTACGAGCAGTACTTC. Encoded protein: CASSPGTTYEQYF. The variable domain in full, completed from reference TRBV19 and TRBJ2-7, reads DGGITQSPKYLFRKEGQNVTLSCEQNLNHDAMYWYRQDPGQGLRLIYYSQIVNDFQKGDIAEGYSVSREKKESFPLTVTSAQKNPTAFYLCASSPGTTYEQYFGPGTRLTVT.

The chain combines TRBV19 with TRBJ1-1; 12 positions match TRBD1. Per germline, CDR1 LNHDA and CDR2 SQIVND (reference sequence). V shed 6 bases, J shed 0 bases, and the junction held 5 bases outside the gene matches. The CDR3 runs 16 residues. The chain's CDR3 is CASRIGTGGMNTEAFF. The CDR3 bases are TGTGCCAGTAGGATCGGGACAGGGGGCATGAACACTGAAGCTTTCTTT.

This chain uses TRBV5-1 with TRBJ2-1, with D maybe TRBD1 (5 bases). V was clipped by 2 bases and J by 6 bases, with 15 bases between them. The CDR3 is made up of 15 amino acids. CDR1 is SGHRS and CDR2 is YFSETQ in the germline V gene. For the CDR3, the DNA is TGCGCCAGCAGCTTTAGGGCAGGGAACTTCAATGAGCAGTTCTTC. This translates into CASSFRAGNFNEQFF.

This chain connects TRBV4-1 to TRBJ1-5; possible D gene TRBD1, 6 bases. V lost 1 base, J lost 4 bases, and 11 bases lay in between. From germline, CDR1 is MGHRA and CDR2 YSYEKL. This CDR3 is 15 amino acids long. The CDR3 reads CASSQATGSNQPQHF. CDR3 nucleotides: TGCGCCAGCAGCCAAGCTACAGGGAGTAATCAGCCCCAGCATTTT.

The chain links TRBV7-9 to TRBJ2-7; 7 bases are shared with TRBD1. The CDR3 is 14 residues long. Germline assignment: CDR1 SEHNR and CDR2 FQNEAQ (reference sequence). With V trimmed by 8 bases and J by 2 bases, 9 bases remained unmatched. The CDR3: CASGPRQGPYEQYF. The CDR3 DNA follows: TGTGCCAGCGGACCCCGACAGGGACCCTACGAGCAGTACTTC.

The chain joins TRBV29-1 to TRBJ1-1; D is possibly TRBD1 (5 bases). V was shortened by 1 base and J by 2 bases, with 17 bases between the two germline ends. This CDR3 is built from 16 residues. Germline CDR1 and CDR2: SQVTM and ANQGSEA. The CDR3 spells CSVEGPWEGDNTEAFF. CDR3 in DNA: TGCAGCGTTGAAGGACCCTGGGAAGGGGATAACACTGAAGCTTTCTTT. Complete variable domain (other parts from reference TRBV29-1 and TRBJ1-1): SAVISQKPSRDICQRGTSLTIQCQVDSQVTMMFWYRQQPGQSLTLIATANQGSEATYESGFVIDKFPISRPNLTFSTLTVSNMSPEDSSIYLCSVEGPWEGDNTEAFFGQGTRLTVV.

This CDR3 reads CASRTNTGELFF. The DNA of the CDR3 is TGTGCCAGCAGAACAAACACCGGGGAGCTGTTTTTT. V and J are TRBV27 and TRBJ2-2, with unresolved D. CDR3 length: 12 amino acids. CDR1 and CDR2 (germline): MNHEY, SMNVEV (reference sequence). V gave up 6 bases and J gave up 2 bases, with 4 bases separating them.

The V and J genes are TRBV30 and TRBJ2-3; 9 nucleotides line up with TRBD2. Looked up from germline, CDR1 is GTSNPN and CDR2 is SVGIG (reference sequence). The CDR3 is 17 residues long. V dropped 0 bases and J dropped 3; count of bases not matched to a gene: 10. The CDR3 sequence: CAWSVRRGGVGTDTQYF. The CDR3 coding sequence is TGTGCCTGGAGTGTTCGGCGGGGGGGGGTAGGTACAGATACGCAGTATTTT.

J is TRBJ2-4 and V is TRBV13, with D unclear. CDR1 and CDR2 from the germline V gene are PRHDT and FYEKMQ (reference sequence). The CDR3 has 12 amino acids. Trimming stripped 5 bases from V and 9 bases from J, with 11 bases between. CDR3 bases: TGTGCCAGCAGCGACTCTAAGGCCATTCAGTACTTC. Translating it yields CASSDSKAIQYF.

The chain links TRBV15 to TRBJ2-1; D might be TRBD2 (5 bases). Germline-derived CDR1 and CDR2 are LNHNV and YYDKDF (reference sequence). Trimming cost V 5 bases and J 5 bases, with 19 bases left between them. The CDR3 is 16 amino acids. CDR3 region: CATSRGALGADNEQFF. DNA of the CDR3: TGTGCCACCAGCCGAGGAGCCCTAGGAGCGGACAATGAGCAGTTCTTC.

This chain uses TRBV5-5 with TRBJ1-5; D perhaps matches TRBD1 (6 bases). The germline V and J ends were trimmed by 0 bases and 4 bases, with 11 bases remaining between them. Germline CDR1 SGHKS, CDR2 YYEKEE (reference sequence). This CDR3 spans 15 amino acids. The CDR3 here is CASSLGQARNQPQHF. CDR3 nucleotides: TGTGCCAGCAGCTTGGGACAGGCCCGGAATCAGCCCCAGCATTTT. Full variable domain (remainder filled in from reference TRBV5-5 and TRBJ1-5): DAGVTQSPTHLIKTRGQQVTLRCSPISGHKSVSWYQQVLGQGPQFIFQYYEKEERGRGNFPDRFSARQFPNYSSELNVNALLLGDSALYLCASSLGQARNQPQHFGDGTRLSIL.

The count of this clone is one. The genes are TRBV13 and TRBJ2-7; TRBD1 aligns across 8 bases. CDR3 size: 16 residues. The V segment lost 5 bases and the J segment 0 bases; nucleotides outside the gene matches: 9. In germline, CDR1 is PRHDT, CDR2 FYEKMQ (reference sequence). CDR3 sequence (DNA): TGTGCCAGCAGCCCCTCCCCAGGGGGCCCCTCCTACGAGCAGTACTTC. Translated: CASSPSPGGPSYEQYF.

This clone was observed once. The gene calls are TRBV28 and TRBJ2-7; a weak D match, TRBD1 (6 bases). V shed 5 bases and J shed 3 bases, with 23 bases lying between them. CDR1 is MDHEN, CDR2 SYDVKM, per germline. The CDR3 extends over 17 amino acids. The chain's CDR3 is CASSRDIQRPPHYEQYF. CDR3 in DNA: TGTGCCAGCAGTCGGGACATCCAAAGGCCCCCTCACTACGAGCAGTACTTC.

The chain couples TRBV9 to TRBJ2-7, with TRBD2 matching 15 bases. Germline V gene sequence: CDR1 SGDLS, CDR2 YYNGEE. The J segment lost 7 bases and the V segment lost 3 bases, leaving 5 bases of the junction unmatched. The CDR3 has 15 residues. CDR3 in DNA: TGTGCCAGCAGCGCCGAGGGACTAGCGGGGGGTGAGCAGTACTTC. This codes for CASSAEGLAGGEQYF.

DNA of the CDR3: TGTGCCAGCAGCTTAGGTCAAGGGACAGGGTCCCACGAGCAGTACTTC. Amino acids: CASSLGQGTGSHEQYF. The V gene is TRBV7-9, the J gene TRBJ2-7; TRBD1 agrees at 9 bases. Germline loops: CDR1 SEHNR, CDR2 FQNEAQ (reference sequence). The CDR3 is 16 amino acids. V gave up 1 base and J gave up 5 bases; unmatched junction bases: 9.

The chain recombines TRBV6-5 with TRBJ2-7; tentatively, D is TRBD1 (6 bases). Per the germline V gene, CDR1 is MNHEY and CDR2 is SVGAGI. The CDR3 extends over 14 amino acids. V shed 5 bases and J shed 1 base, with 12 bases lying between them. CDR3 amino acids: CASSTAGESYEQYF. The CDR3 DNA sequence: TGTGCCAGCAGTACGGCAGGGGAATCCTACGAGCAGTACTTC.

V usage is TRBV4-3 and J usage is TRBJ1-1, with D possibly being TRBD1 (5 bases). Deletions cut 0 bases from V and 5 bases from J, with 13 bases between. The germline gives CDR1 LGHNA, CDR2 YSLEER. This CDR3 is built from 15 residues. This CDR3 reads CASSQERFGGTEAFF. CDR3 nucleotide sequence: TGCGCCAGCAGCCAAGAAAGATTTGGGGGGACTGAAGCTTTCTTT.

V usage is TRBV7-2 and J usage is TRBJ2-5; D is possibly TRBD2 (8 bases). The CDR3 is 18 residues long. The germline CDR1 and CDR2 sequences are SGHTA and FQGNSA. V was clipped by 5 bases and J by 1 base, with 23 bases between them. The CDR3 nucleotides are TGTGCCAGCAGCCCCCGCAGGGGGGCAGCGGGGGTCCAAGAGACCCAGTACTTC. The encoded protein is CASSPRRGAAGVQETQYF. Full variable domain (outside the CDR3, taken from reference TRBV7-2 and TRBJ2-5): GAGVSQSPSNKVTEKGKDVELRCDPISGHTALYWYRQSLGQGLEFLIYFQGNSAPDKSGLPSDRFSAERTGGSVSTLTIQRTQQEDSAVYLCASSPRRGAAGVQETQYFGPGTRLLVL.

The chain combines TRBV11-1 with TRBJ2-3; D remains unclear. Germline V lookup: CDR1 SGHAT, CDR2 FQDESV (reference sequence). Between the trimmed V and J ends, which lost 4 bases and 3 bases, there was a span of 5 bases. The CDR3 is 12 amino acids. CDR3 coding DNA: TGTGCCAGCAGCTACTCAACAGATACGCAGTATTTT. This encodes CASSYSTDTQYF. The variable domain in full, completed from reference TRBV11-1 and TRBJ2-3, reads EAEVAQSPRYKITEKSQAVAFWCDPISGHATLYWYRQILGQGPELLVQFQDESVVDDSQLPKDRFSAERLKGVDSTLKIQPAELGDSAMYLCASSYSTDTQYFGPGTRLTVL.

The chain links TRBV4-2 to TRBJ2-5; TRBD1 might be the D (5 bases). The DNA end lines up better with TRBJ2-7; the J call may be wrong. This CDR3 region has 14 residues. Germline assignment: CDR1 LGHNA and CDR2 YNFKEQ. Here the CDR3 DNA reads TGTGCCAGCAGCCCAGGCACAGGCTCCTACGAGCAGTACTTC. It is translated as CASSPGTGSYEQYF.

This sequence joins TRBV9 and TRBJ2-2; TRBD1 matches at 8 bases. Germline V gene data show CDR1 as SGDLS and CDR2 as YYNGEE. J gave up 5 bases and V 3 bases, and 12 bases lay outside the gene matches. CDR3 size: 17 residues. The CDR3 region is CASSDPWTGFGTGELFF. The CDR3 nucleotides read TGTGCCAGCAGCGACCCCTGGACAGGGTTCGGGACCGGGGAGCTGTTTTTT.

This chain joins TRBV4-2 and TRBJ2-3; D may be TRBD1 (6 bases). Trimming took off 1 base at V and 1 base at J, with 9 bases between the two ends. This CDR3 region has 15 residues. Germline V CDR1 and CDR2: LGHNA, YNFKEQ. CDR3 protein: CASSQGPGGTDTQYF. The CDR3 DNA follows: TGTGCCAGCAGCCAAGGACCAGGGGGCACAGATACGCAGTATTTT.